These 26 T cell receptor beta chains came from one sample sequenced in a study of T cell changes during pregnancy in multiple sclerosis. Sequenced by immunoSEQ multiplex PCR; TCRdb stores in-frame clones only, minus some. The table lists fewer than 65,000 clones, about 89% of them singletons, with 10% in the top ten. The starting material was CD8+ T cells from peripheral blood mononuclear cells, obtained after pregnancy. Every receptor here comes from a female donor with multiple sclerosis, enrolled in a pregnancy study.

The chain combines TRBV19 with TRBJ2-3, with TRBD2 matching 12 bases. Germline loops: CDR1 LNHDA, CDR2 SQIVND (reference sequence). Trimming cost V 1 base and J 6 bases; bases outside gene matches: 2. This CDR3 has 15 residues. The CDR3 DNA reads as TGTGCCAGTAGTATAGCTGGACTAGCGGGGGATACGCAGTATTTT. Its protein product is CASSIAGLAGDTQYF.

The V call is TRBV14, the J call TRBJ2-7; TRBD1 matches 10 bases. The germline V gene encodes CDR1 SGHDN and CDR2 FVKESK. The CDR3 runs to 15 residues. The J segment lost 3 bases and the V segment lost 5 bases, leaving 7 bases of the junction unmatched. The CDR3 DNA follows: TGTGCCAGCAGCTCACGACAGGGGGCTGTCTACGAGCAGTACTTC. Amino acid sequence: CASSSRQGAVYEQYF.

The rearrangement links TRBV7-6 to TRBJ1-6; D ambiguous. Germline V gene data show CDR1 as SGHVS and CDR2 as FNYEAQ. V lost 1 base and J lost 1, with 8 bases in between. This CDR3 is 16 amino acids long. Written as DNA, the CDR3 is TGTGCCAGCAGCTTAGGACGGGTTTCCTATAATTCACCCCTCCACTTT. Its protein product is CASSLGRVSYNSPLHF.

V gene TRBV25-1 combines with J gene TRBJ1-1, with D possibly being TRBD1 (6 bases). Germline CDR1 MGHDK, CDR2 SYGVNS. Trimming left V 3 bases short and J 5 bases short, with 19 bases between. This CDR3 has 16 amino acids. The CDR3 nucleotides are TGTGCCAGCAGTGATCCGGAGCGGGGGCGATTGACTGAAGCTTTCTTT. Amino acids: CASSDPERGRLTEAFF.

In DNA, the CDR3 is TGTGCCAGCTCACCAGACAGATCCTACGAGCAGTACTTC. Translated: CASSPDRSYEQYF. The rearrangement joins TRBV18 to TRBJ2-7, with D possibly being TRBD1 (5 bases). Germline lookup yields CDR1 KGHSH and CDR2 LQKENI. Trimming stripped 2 bases from V and 1 base from J, with 6 bases between. This CDR3 comprises 13 residues.

The gene calls are TRBV7-8 and TRBJ1-1; D is unclear. V was pared by 2 bases and J by 1 base, with 14 bases between. The CDR3 has 16 residues. The germline V gene has CDR1 SGHVS and CDR2 FQNEAQ. The DNA for the CDR3 is TGTGCCAGCAGCTTAACCCATCTGGCGGGGAACACTGAAGCTTTCTTT. It yields the protein CASSLTHLAGNTEAFF.

J is TRBJ2-3 and V is TRBV7-9; 10 bases match TRBD2. The CDR3 length is 15 residues. Trimming cost V 5 bases and J 6 bases; bases outside gene matches: 8. CDR1 is SEHNR, CDR2 FQNEAQ, per germline (reference sequence). In nucleotides, the CDR3 is TGTGCCAGCAGCCCCTCTAGCGGGGGCTGGGATACGCAGTATTTT. This encodes CASSPSSGGWDTQYF.

The chain employs TRBV27 and TRBJ1-5; 9 bases map to TRBD1. V was pared by 6 bases and J by 6 bases, with 9 bases of the junction left unmatched. Germline assignment: CDR1 MNHEY and CDR2 SMNVEV (reference sequence). There are 15 residues in the CDR3. The CDR3 DNA is TGTGCCAGCAGCCCCGGGACAGGGACGGCTCAGCCCCAGCATTTT. It translates to CASSPGTGTAQPQHF.

The rearrangement links TRBV27 to TRBJ2-7; possible D gene TRBD2, 6 bases. Between the trimmed V and J ends, which lost 5 bases and 3 bases, there was a span of 17 bases. Germline values: CDR1 MNHEY, CDR2 SMNVEV (reference sequence). This CDR3 is 15 amino acids long. The CDR3 here is CASSLTGTARYEQYF. The CDR3 DNA sequence: TGTGCCAGCAGTCTTACCGGGACTGCCCGCTACGAGCAGTACTTC.

This CDR3 reads CASTPNRVVGYGYTF. The DNA for the CDR3 is TGTGCCAGTACCCCGAACAGGGTAGTAGGCTATGGCTACACCTTC. The chain couples TRBV19 to TRBJ1-2, with D perhaps matching TRBD1 (6 bases). CDR1 and CDR2 from the germline V gene are LNHDA and SQIVND (reference sequence). V gave up 7 bases and J gave up 4 bases, with 19 bases separating them. CDR3 length equals 15 residues.

V and J are TRBV6-1 and TRBJ1-5, with 8 bases fitting TRBD1. This CDR3 has 15 amino acids. Losses at the gene ends were 5 bases for V and 3 bases for J; bases not matched to a gene: 6. CDR1 is MNHNS, CDR2 SASEGT, per germline. CDR3 DNA: TGTGCCAGCAGTATTCCGACAGGGGTCAATCAGCCCCAGCATTTT. The encoded protein is CASSIPTGVNQPQHF.

The rearrangement uses TRBV6-6 and TRBJ1-1, with D tentatively TRBD1 (5 bases). Deletions cut 8 bases from V and 0 bases from J, with 16 bases between. This CDR3 region has 15 residues. Per germline, CDR1 MNHNY and CDR2 SVGAGI (reference sequence). The CDR3 region is CASPPLGGMNTEAFF. The CDR3 bases are TGTGCCAGCCCTCCACTCGGGGGGATGAACACTGAAGCTTTCTTT.

This clone was counted a single time. The rearrangement joins TRBV2 to TRBJ2-1; 14 bases line up with TRBD2. From germline, CDR1 is SNHLY and CDR2 FYNNEI. Trimming at V came to 6 bases and at J to 7 bases, leaving 5 bases not matched to a gene. The CDR3 contains 15 residues. The CDR3 DNA reads TGTGCCAGCAGGCGGACTAGCGGGGGGAAGAATGAGCAGTTCTTC. The encoded protein is CASRRTSGGKNEQFF. The whole variable domain, filled in from reference TRBV2 and TRBJ2-1, reads EPEVTQTPSHQVTQMGQEVILRCVPISNHLYFYWYRQILGQKVEFLVSFYNNEISEKSEIFDDQFSVERPDGSNFTLKIRSTKLEDSAMYFCASRRTSGGKNEQFFGPGTRLTVL.

The gene calls are TRBV21-1 and TRBJ2-1; TRBD2, the table's D call, lacks a check against the DNA. TRBV21-1 is designated a pseudogene. This CDR3 is built from 14 residues. CDR3 bases: TGTGCCAGCAGCAAAGGAGCCCCGCACAATGAGCAGTTCTTC. Translation: CASSKGAPHNEQFF.

This clone was seen only once. The CDR3 nucleotides read TGTGCCAGCAGCATGACACCTCTCTACGAGCAGTACTTC. Translation gives CASSMTPLYEQYF. The genes are TRBV7-8 and TRBJ2-7; no clear D. This CDR3 is 13 amino acids long. CDR1 is SGHVS and CDR2 is FQNEAQ in the germline V gene. Trimming removed 5 bases at V and 3 bases at J, with 11 bases between.

The chain combines TRBV11-2 with TRBJ2-5, with 9 bases that match TRBD2. Germline V CDR1 and CDR2: SGHAT, FQNNGV. V trimming: 6 bases; J trimming: 1 base; junction bases outside the gene matches: 3. This CDR3 is built from 14 residues. The CDR3 nucleotides read TGTGCCAGCAGATCTAGCGGGGTCCAAGAGACCCAGTACTTC. The encoded protein is CASRSSGVQETQYF. Looking up the rest from reference TRBV11-2 and TRBJ2-5 gives the full variable domain: EAGVAQSPRYKIIEKRQSVAFWCNPISGHATLYWYQQILGQGPKLLIQFQNNGVVDDSQLPKDRFSAERLKGVDSTLKIQPAKLEDSAVYLCASRSSGVQETQYFGPGTRLLVL.

The chain has TRBV7-6 and TRBJ2-3; D might be TRBD1 (8 bases). The CDR3 runs to 18 residues. From germline, CDR1 is SGHVS and CDR2 FNYEAQ. V lost 1 base and J lost 2, with 19 bases in between. The CDR3 region has the DNA TGTGCCAGCAGCTTAGAACCAACAGGGGGGGGTGTCACAGATACGCAGTATTTT. It translates to CASSLEPTGGGVTDTQYF. Full variable domain (outside the CDR3, taken from reference TRBV7-6 and TRBJ2-3): GAGVSQSPRYKVTKRGQDVALRCDPISGHVSLYWYRQALGQGPEFLTYFNYEAQQDKSGLPNDRFSAERPEGSISTLTIQRTEQRDSAMYRCASSLEPTGGGVTDTQYFGPGTRLTVL.

The chain is built from TRBV6-5 and TRBJ2-7; D not resolved. From germline, CDR1 is MNHEY and CDR2 SVGAGI. This CDR3 is 13 amino acids long. V was pared by 0 bases and J by 5 bases, with 8 bases between. CDR3 nucleotide sequence: TGTGCCAGCAGTTACTCGCTCAGGCACGAGCAGTACTTC. This translates into CASSYSLRHEQYF.

This clone was recorded only once. The chain employs TRBV15 and TRBJ1-1; 8 bases map to TRBD1. The CDR3 sequence is 16 residues long. The J segment lost 1 base and the V segment lost 1 base, leaving 5 bases of the junction unmatched. Germline assignment: CDR1 LNHNV and CDR2 YYDKDF (reference sequence). The CDR3 DNA sequence: TGTGCCACCAGCAGAGGCTCCGGGACAGGGAACACTGAAGCTTTCTTT. Protein: CATSRGSGTGNTEAFF.

The chain employs TRBV30 and TRBJ2-3; 10 positions agree with TRBD2. Germline CDR1 and CDR2: GTSNPN and SVGIG (reference sequence). The CDR3 has 15 amino acids. The ends lost 5 bases at V and 1 base at J; junction bases unmatched: 6. The CDR3 loop reads CAWDDGTSGTDTQYF. CDR3 nucleotides: TGTGCCTGGGATGACGGGACTAGCGGCACAGATACGCAGTATTTT.

CDR3: CASSETASNYGYTF. The CDR3 DNA reads as TGTGCCAGCAGTGAGACAGCCTCTAACTATGGCTACACCTTC. V and J are TRBV2 and TRBJ1-2, with D possibly TRBD1 on 5 matching bases. Deletions cut 3 bases from V and 0 bases from J, with 8 bases between. The germline gives CDR1 SNHLY, CDR2 FYNNEI. The CDR3 loop spans 14 amino acids.

This chain joins TRBV13 and TRBJ1-1; TRBD1 matches at 7 bases. Germline CDR1 and CDR2: PRHDT and FYEKMQ (reference sequence). The CDR3 spans 16 residues. V was clipped by 1 base and J by 5 bases; unmatched bases: 10. The CDR3, as DNA: TGTGCCAGCAGCTTAGACCCGGGACAGTCCTTTACTGAAGCTTTCTTT. It codes for CASSLDPGQSFTEAFF. Based on the CDR3 plus reference TRBV13 and TRBJ1-1, the full variable domain is AAGVIQSPRHLIKEKRETATLKCYPIPRHDTVYWYQQGPGQDPQFLISFYEKMQSDKGSIPDRFSAQQFSDYHSELNMSSLELGDSALYFCASSLDPGQSFTEAFFGQGTRLTVV.

The CDR3 here is CAISESDTGELFF. In DNA, the CDR3 is TGTGCCATCAGTGAGAGCGACACCGGGGAGCTGTTTTTT. The V call is TRBV10-3, the J call TRBJ2-2; D is unclear. CDR3 length: 13 residues. In germline, CDR1 is ENHRY, CDR2 SYGVKD. With 2 bases removed from V and 3 bases from J, the gap between germline ends came to 4 bases.

This clone is a singleton in its sample. This rearrangement joins TRBV5-1 to TRBJ1-5; no clear D gene. This CDR3 has 15 residues. Germline lookup yields CDR1 SGHRS and CDR2 YFSETQ. The germline V and J ends were trimmed by 0 bases and 1 base, with 8 bases remaining between them. The CDR3 DNA follows: TGCGCCAGCAGCTTGGAATCGGGGAGCAATCAGCCCCAGCATTTT. Protein sequence: CASSLESGSNQPQHF.

The rearrangement joins TRBV2 to TRBJ2-2; 8 nucleotides line up with TRBD2. J gave up 3 bases and V 0 bases, and 12 bases lay outside the gene matches. This CDR3 is 19 amino acids long. Germline loops: CDR1 SNHLY, CDR2 FYNNEI. The CDR3 sequence is CASSEALSASGRYTGELFF. The CDR3 bases are TGTGCCAGCAGTGAAGCGCTTTCGGCTAGCGGGCGGTACACCGGGGAGCTGTTTTTT. The entire variable domain, with the rest obtained from reference TRBV2 and TRBJ2-2, is as follows: EPEVTQTPSHQVTQMGQEVILRCVPISNHLYFYWYRQILGQKVEFLVSFYNNEISEKSEIFDDQFSVERPDGSNFTLKIRSTKLEDSAMYFCASSEALSASGRYTGELFFGEGSRLTVL.

This clone showed up just a few times. This chain uses TRBV19 with TRBJ2-1; a possible D gene is TRBD2 (5 bases). Per the germline V gene, CDR1 is LNHDA and CDR2 is SQIVND (reference sequence). The V and J ends lost 2 bases and 5 bases respectively, with 13 bases between them. The CDR3 runs to 15 residues. DNA of the CDR3: TGTGCCAGTAGTATATTCAGCGGATCTAACAATGAGCAGTTCTTC. Its protein product is CASSIFSGSNNEQFF.